This T cell receptor beta chain was identified during a study of regulatory T cells in long-lasting Graves disease. This CDR3 is 13 amino acids long. Germline CDR1 SNHLY, CDR2 FYNNEI. The germline V and J ends were trimmed by 6 bases and 2 bases, with 11 bases remaining between them. According to the study, TCR beta libraries were built with iRepertoire HTBI primers and CDR3-region Arm-PCR. A single record per CDR3 protein comes from TCRdb applying MiXCR to the multiplex PCR reads. The sample holds some 330,000 distinct CDR3 sequences, around 23% seen once. Time point given: persistent/refractory GD, antithyroid drugs over 5 years with positive TRAb. RNA isolated from PBMCs was used to make the TCR library.

This receptor was taken from a woman aged 35 to 49 with Graves disease. The chain couples TRBV2 to TRBJ2-7; weak D call: TRBD1 (5 bases). This specimen consisted of peripheral blood mononuclear cells (PBMCs), obtained when the disease was refractory, from a patient treated with antithyroid drugs. The CDR3 nucleotides are TGTGCCAGCAGCAACCCAGGGCCCTACGAGCAGTACTTC. This encodes CASSNPGPYEQYF.